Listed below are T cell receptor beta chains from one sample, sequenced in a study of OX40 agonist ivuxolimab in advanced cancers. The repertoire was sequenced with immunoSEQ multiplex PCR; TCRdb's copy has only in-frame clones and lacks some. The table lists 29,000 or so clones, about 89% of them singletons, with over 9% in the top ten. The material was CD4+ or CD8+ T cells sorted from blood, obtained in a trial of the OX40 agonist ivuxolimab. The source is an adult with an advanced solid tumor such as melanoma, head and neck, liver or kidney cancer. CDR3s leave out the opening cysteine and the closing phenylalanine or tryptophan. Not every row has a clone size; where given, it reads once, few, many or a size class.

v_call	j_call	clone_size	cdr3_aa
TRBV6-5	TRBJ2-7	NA	ASSYVASSGTYEQY
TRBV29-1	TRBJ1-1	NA	SVETGQENTEAF
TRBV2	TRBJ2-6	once	ASRTGISGANVLT
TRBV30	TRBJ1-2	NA	AWNDGYT
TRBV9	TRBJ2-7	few	ASSAGTGTYEQY
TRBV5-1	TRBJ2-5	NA	ASSLDLVEETQY
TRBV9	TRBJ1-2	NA	ASSGWDRRLYGYT
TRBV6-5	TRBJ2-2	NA	ASITDTGELF
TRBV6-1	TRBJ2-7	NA	ASSGGLAGIDFYEQY
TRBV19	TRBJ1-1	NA	ASSPWGGGVNTEAF
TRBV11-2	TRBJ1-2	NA	ASSLTGTEGEGSSYT
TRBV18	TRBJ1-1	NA	ASSSAGPVGTEAF
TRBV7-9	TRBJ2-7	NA	ASSFAEGTGKTYEQY
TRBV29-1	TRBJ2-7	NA	SVGLAGGFSYEQY
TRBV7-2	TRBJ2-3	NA	ASSPTGGFGTDTQY
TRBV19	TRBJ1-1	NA	ASSIDRWAEAF
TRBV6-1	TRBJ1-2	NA	ASSEAPAVVSSSYT
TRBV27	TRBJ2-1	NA	ATTLIRSGRYNEQF
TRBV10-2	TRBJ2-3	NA	ASSEFAGVGPDTQY
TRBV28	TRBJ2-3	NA	ASSTWTSGRDTQY
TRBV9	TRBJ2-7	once	ASSVETFSYEQY
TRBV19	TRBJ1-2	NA	ASISPLGDGYT
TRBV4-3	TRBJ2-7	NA	ASSQDTGGAYEQY
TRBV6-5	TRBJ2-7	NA	ASSYSDRGVYEQY
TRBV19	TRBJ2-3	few	ASSSRSDLLGGRTDTQY
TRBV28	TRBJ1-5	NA	ASSFGQPQH
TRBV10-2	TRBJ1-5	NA	ASSESSLYSNQPQH
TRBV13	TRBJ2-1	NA	ASSAGLAGVDEQF
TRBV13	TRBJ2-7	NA	ASSLGYEQY
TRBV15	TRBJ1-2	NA	ATIRDRSNYGYT
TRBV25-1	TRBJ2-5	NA	ASSEYAVQETQY
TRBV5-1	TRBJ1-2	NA	ASSEQGEYGYT
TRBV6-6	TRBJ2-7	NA	ASNYGGEQY
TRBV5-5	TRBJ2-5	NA	ASSLELAGGRETQY
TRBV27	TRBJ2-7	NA	ASSLVGQAQY
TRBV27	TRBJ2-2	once	ASSQPTRAGELF
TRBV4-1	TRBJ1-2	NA	ASSQSTGDYGYT
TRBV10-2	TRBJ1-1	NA	ASSESRTEAF
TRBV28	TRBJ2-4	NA	ASSPPGGAKNIQY
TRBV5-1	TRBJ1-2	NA	ANRVKCPASYGYT
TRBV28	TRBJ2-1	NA	ASSFGTGGADEQF
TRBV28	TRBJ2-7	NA	ASSLAGRYEQY
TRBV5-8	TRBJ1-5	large	ASSEWTDNQPQH